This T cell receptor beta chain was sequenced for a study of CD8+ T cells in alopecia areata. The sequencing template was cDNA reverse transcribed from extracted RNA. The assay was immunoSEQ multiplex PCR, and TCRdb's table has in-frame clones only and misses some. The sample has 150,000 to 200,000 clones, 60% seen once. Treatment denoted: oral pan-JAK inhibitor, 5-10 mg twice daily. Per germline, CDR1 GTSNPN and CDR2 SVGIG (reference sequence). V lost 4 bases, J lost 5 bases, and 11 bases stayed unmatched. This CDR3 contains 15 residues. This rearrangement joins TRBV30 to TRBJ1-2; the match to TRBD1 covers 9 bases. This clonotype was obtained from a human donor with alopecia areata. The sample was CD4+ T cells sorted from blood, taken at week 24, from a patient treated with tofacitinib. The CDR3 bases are TGTGCCTGGAAACACCGGACAGGGGTGAGGTATGGCTACACCTTC. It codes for CAWKHRTGVRYGYTF.